The 18 T cell receptor beta chains presented below share a single source sample, sequenced in a study of technical replicates of blood from a few donors. Assay: immunoSEQ multiplex PCR; the TCRdb copy retains only in-frame clones and omits some. Seen here are 75,000 to 100,000 clones, just under 95% observed once, and the top ten hold about 0.26%. Sequencing was done on a sample of T cells isolated from PBMCs. The receptors here all came from a human donor in good health.

The J gene is TRBJ1-2, the V gene TRBV5-1; tentatively, D is TRBD1 (5 bases). Trimming removed 1 base from V and 8 bases from J, with 18 bases in between. Germline V lookup: CDR1 SGHRS, CDR2 YFSETQ. The CDR3 has 15 residues. The CDR3 spells CASSLYSTQGGGYTF. The CDR3 DNA is TGCGCCAGCAGCTTGTATTCTACGCAGGGTGGAGGCTACACCTTC. The full variable domain, in which reference TRBV5-1 and TRBJ1-2 provide the parts outside the CDR3, is KAGVTQTPRYLIKTRGQQVTLSCSPISGHRSVSWYQQTPGQGLQFLFEYFSETQRNKGNFPGRFSGRQFSNSRSEMNVSTLELGDSALYLCASSLYSTQGGGYTFGSGTRLTVV.

V and J are TRBV12-5 and TRBJ2-1; D might be TRBD2 (6 bases). Germline V lookup: CDR1 LGHNT, CDR2 FRNRAP. CDR3 size: 15 residues. V was cut by 9 bases and J by 0 bases, with 15 bases left in between. CDR3 protein: CASLGGDSSYNEQFF. CDR3 DNA sequence: TGTGCTAGCCTGGGGGGTGACTCCTCCTACAATGAGCAGTTCTTC. The variable domain in full, with the rest retrieved from reference TRBV12-5 and TRBJ2-1, is DARVTQTPRHKVTEMGQEVTMRCQPILGHNTVFWYRQTMMQGLELLAYFRNRAPLDDSGMPKDRFSAEMPDATLATLKIQPSEPRDSAVYFCASLGGDSSYNEQFFGPGTRLTVL.

The rearrangement joins TRBV5-1 to TRBJ1-4, with D possibly TRBD1 on 5 matching bases. CDR1 is SGHRS and CDR2 is YFSETQ in the germline V gene. V was pared by 3 bases and J by 0 bases, with 12 bases between. The CDR3 totals 16 residues. Here the CDR3 DNA reads TGCGCCAGCAGCTCGGGGGAAGTTGCAACTAATGAAAAACTGTTTTTT. Its translation is CASSSGEVATNEKLFF.

This rearrangement joins TRBV4-1 to TRBJ2-1, with 12 nucleotides matching TRBD2. The CDR3 is 16 residues long. Germline values: CDR1 MGHRA, CDR2 YSYEKL. Trimming removed 0 bases from V and 6 bases from J; junction bases left unmatched: 3. CDR3 sequence (DNA): TGCGCCAGCAGCCAAGACTCGACTAGCGGGAGCAATGAGCAGTTCTTC. Its translation is CASSQDSTSGSNEQFF.

The table lists this clone with a count of one. The chain recombines TRBV6-5 with TRBJ1-4; 7 bases map to TRBD1. This CDR3 is 14 amino acids long. J lost 8 bases, V lost 5 bases, and 8 bases had no gene match. Germline values: CDR1 MNHEY, CDR2 SVGAGI. The CDR3 coding sequence is TGTGCCAGCAGTCCGACAGGGCTAGAGGAAAAACTGTTTTTT. This gives the protein CASSPTGLEEKLFF.

This chain links TRBV4-1 with TRBJ2-1; tentative D call: TRBD2 (6 bases). V dropped 3 bases and J dropped 6 bases, with 24 bases sitting between them. The germline V gene has CDR1 MGHRA and CDR2 YSYEKL. The CDR3 length is 18 residues. The CDR3 spells CASSQGGAGRGLSNEQFF. CDR3 DNA sequence: TGCGCCAGCAGCCAGGGTGGGGCAGGTAGGGGACTTTCCAATGAGCAGTTCTTC.

The V gene is TRBV5-1, the J gene TRBJ2-7; TRBD1 agrees at 8 bases. Germline V lookup: CDR1 SGHRS, CDR2 YFSETQ. The CDR3 totals 15 residues. J gave up 7 bases and V 0 bases, and 9 bases lay outside the gene matches. DNA of the CDR3: TGCGCCAGCAGCTTGGAAGGACAGGGCATGAGGGAGCAGTACTTC. Encoded protein: CASSLEGQGMREQYF.

V is TRBV19 and J is TRBJ2-7, with TRBD2 as a possible D gene (5 bases). The CDR3 totals 12 residues. CDR1 and CDR2 from the germline V gene are LNHDA and SQIVND (reference sequence). V shed 7 bases and J shed 3 bases, with 10 bases lying between them. The CDR3 loop is CASTAGGYEQYF. CDR3 nucleotide sequence: TGTGCCAGTACCGCAGGAGGCTACGAGCAGTACTTC.

This sequence joins TRBV10-3 and TRBJ1-1; D may be TRBD1 (6 bases). V shed 6 bases and J shed 1 base, with 12 bases lying between them. Germline assignment: CDR1 ENHRY and CDR2 SYGVKD. This CDR3 is built from 14 residues. The CDR3 protein is CAISGQSENTEAFF. CDR3 sequence (DNA): TGTGCCATCAGCGGACAGAGCGAGAACACTGAAGCTTTCTTT.

This chain uses TRBV9 with TRBJ2-3; D is unclear. The CDR3 contains 17 residues. Per germline, CDR1 SGDLS and CDR2 YYNGEE. V was trimmed by 0 bases and J by 0 bases, leaving 14 bases between them. The CDR3 nucleotides are TGTGCCAGCAGCGTAGCTGTTACGGTTTCTAGCACAGATACGCAGTATTTT. Protein sequence: CASSVAVTVSSTDTQYF.

The chain uses TRBV5-1 and TRBJ2-1; possible D gene TRBD1, 6 bases. V lost 2 bases and J 2 bases, leaving 20 bases between the germline ends. The CDR3 length is 18 residues. CDR1 SGHRS and CDR2 YFSETQ come from the germline V gene. The DNA for the CDR3 is TGCGCCAGCAGCTTCCTTCCCACCGGGACACAAACCTACAATGAGCAGTTCTTC. It encodes CASSFLPTGTQTYNEQFF.

This chain connects TRBV4-2 to TRBJ2-3, with 9 bases fitting TRBD1. With V trimmed by 3 bases and J by 2 bases, 6 bases remained unmatched. The CDR3 has 16 residues. CDR1 and CDR2 from the germline V gene are LGHNA and YNFKEQ. The CDR3, as DNA: TGTGCCAGCAGCCAGGGACAGGGCGACCCCACAGATACGCAGTATTTT. It is translated as CASSQGQGDPTDTQYF.

The rearrangement joins TRBV7-8 to TRBJ2-7, with 7 bases fitting TRBD2. The CDR3 covers 14 residues. The ends lost 5 bases at V and 7 bases at J; junction bases unmatched: 11. Germline V lookup: CDR1 SGHVS, CDR2 FQNEAQ. The CDR3 DNA is TGTGCCAGCAGCCAACACTGGGAGGGGAGGGAGCAGTACTTC. As protein: CASSQHWEGREQYF.

The chain carries TRBV19 and TRBJ1-4; TRBD1 aligns across 8 bases. V trimming: 5 bases; J trimming: 7 bases; junction bases outside the gene matches: 6. Germline CDR1 LNHDA, CDR2 SQIVND (reference sequence). The CDR3 totals 14 residues. CDR3 residues: CASSADRAGEKLFF. In DNA form, the CDR3 reads TGTGCCAGTAGTGCGGACAGGGCAGGTGAAAAACTGTTTTTT.

This clone was counted a few times. The chain carries TRBV9 and TRBJ2-1; the D is unclear. This CDR3 has 14 amino acids. Germline V gives CDR1 SGDLS, CDR2 YYNGEE. Deletions cut 0 bases from V and 0 bases from J, with 4 bases between. This chain's CDR3 is CASSVASSYNEQFF. In DNA form, the CDR3 reads TGTGCCAGCAGCGTAGCTAGCTCCTACAATGAGCAGTTCTTC. The full variable domain, rest sourced from reference TRBV9 and TRBJ2-1, is DSGVTQTPKHLITATGQRVTLRCSPRSGDLSVYWYQQSLDQGLQFLIQYYNGEERAKGNILERFSAQQFPDLHSELNLSSLELGDSALYFCASSVASSYNEQFFGPGTRLTVL.

V and J are TRBV5-6 and TRBJ1-2; tentative D call: TRBD1 (6 bases). V lost 0 bases and J lost 6, with 12 bases in between. The length of the CDR3 is 14 residues. Germline lookup yields CDR1 SGHDT and CDR2 YYEEEE. This CDR3 is CASSLDGQGNGYTF. CDR3 nucleotides: TGTGCCAGCAGCTTGGACGGCCAGGGGAATGGCTACACCTTC.

CDR3 coding DNA: TGTGCCAGCAGCCAAGCTCAGCCCCAGCATTTT. This translates into CASSQAQPQHF. J is TRBJ1-5 and V is TRBV28; D is undetermined. The germline V gene encodes CDR1 MDHEN and CDR2 SYDVKM. V lost 6 bases and J 6 bases, leaving 6 bases between the germline ends. This CDR3 region has 11 residues.

A single count supports this clone. J is TRBJ1-4 and V is TRBV7-9; 7 bases line up with TRBD1. The CDR3 sequence is 16 residues long. In germline, CDR1 is SEHNR, CDR2 FQNEAQ (reference sequence). With V trimmed by 5 bases and J by 6 bases, 12 bases remained unmatched. The CDR3 here is CASSPPGRGRDEKLFF. DNA for the CDR3: TGTGCCAGCAGCCCCCCCGGGAGGGGGCGAGATGAAAAACTGTTTTTT.